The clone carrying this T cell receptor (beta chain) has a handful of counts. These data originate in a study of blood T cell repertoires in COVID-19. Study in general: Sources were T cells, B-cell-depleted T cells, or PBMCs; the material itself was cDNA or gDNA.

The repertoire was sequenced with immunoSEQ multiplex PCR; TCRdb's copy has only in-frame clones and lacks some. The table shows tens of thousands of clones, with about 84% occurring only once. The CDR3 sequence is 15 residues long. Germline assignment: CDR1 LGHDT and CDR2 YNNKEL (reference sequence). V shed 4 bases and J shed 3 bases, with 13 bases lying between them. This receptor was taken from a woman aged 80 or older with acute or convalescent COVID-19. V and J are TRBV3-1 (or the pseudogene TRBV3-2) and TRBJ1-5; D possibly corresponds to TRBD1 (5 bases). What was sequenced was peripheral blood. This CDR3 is CASSPGGGNNQPQHF. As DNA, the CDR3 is TGTGCCAGCAGCCCCGGGGGGGGTAACAATCAGCCCCAGCATTTT.